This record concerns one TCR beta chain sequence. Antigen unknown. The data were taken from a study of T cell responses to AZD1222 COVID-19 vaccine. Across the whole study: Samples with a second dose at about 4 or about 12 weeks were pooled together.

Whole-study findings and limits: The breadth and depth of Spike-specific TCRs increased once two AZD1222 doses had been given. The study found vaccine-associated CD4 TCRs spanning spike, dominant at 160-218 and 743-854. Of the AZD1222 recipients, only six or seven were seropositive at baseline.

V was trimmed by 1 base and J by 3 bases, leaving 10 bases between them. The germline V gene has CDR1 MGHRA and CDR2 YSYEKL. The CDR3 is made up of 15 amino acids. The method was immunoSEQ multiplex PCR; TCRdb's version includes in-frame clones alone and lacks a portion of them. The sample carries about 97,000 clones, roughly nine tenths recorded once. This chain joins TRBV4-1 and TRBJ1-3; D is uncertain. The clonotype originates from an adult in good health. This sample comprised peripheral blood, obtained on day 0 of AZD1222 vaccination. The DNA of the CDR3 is TGCGCCAGCAGCCAAGGGGTGGGGTATGGAAACACCATATATTTT. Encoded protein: CASSQGVGYGNTIYF.